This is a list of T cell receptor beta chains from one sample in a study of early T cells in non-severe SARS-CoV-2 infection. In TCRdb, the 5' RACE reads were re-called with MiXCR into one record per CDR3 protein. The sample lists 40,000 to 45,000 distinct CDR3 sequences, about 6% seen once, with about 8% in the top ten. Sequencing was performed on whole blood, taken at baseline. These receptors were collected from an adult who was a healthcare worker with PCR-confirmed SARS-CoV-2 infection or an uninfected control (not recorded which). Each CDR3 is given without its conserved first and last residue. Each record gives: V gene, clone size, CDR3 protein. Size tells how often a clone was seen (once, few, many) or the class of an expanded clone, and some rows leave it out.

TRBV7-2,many,ASSSRDYPGAQY
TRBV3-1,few,ASSRRTSGQGLNTEAF
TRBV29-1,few,SGSRGNTEAF
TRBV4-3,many,ASSQPGENSPLH
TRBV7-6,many,ASTTGEKSYEQY
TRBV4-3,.,ASSQRIATAAETQY
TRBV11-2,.,ASSFMEENREQY
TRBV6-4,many,ASSVEGLAENEQF
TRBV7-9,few,ASTLLGRGLTGELF
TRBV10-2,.,ASSEWSGGETQY
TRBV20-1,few,SARVTGTGNTIY
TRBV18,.,ASSLGQGSYNEQF
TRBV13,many,ASSFHRDRGLANEKLF
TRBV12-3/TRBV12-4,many,ASSQGQGLETQY
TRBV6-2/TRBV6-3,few,ASSVGGEQY
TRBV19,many,ASSMGVGRSGANVLT
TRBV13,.,ASSLRLAGESTGELF
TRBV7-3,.,ASSLEGYT
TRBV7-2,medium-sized,ASSLSGQGNIQY
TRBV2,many,ARGRSKNIQY
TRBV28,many,ASREPGGGMDYT
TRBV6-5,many,ASSYSAGGLADTQY
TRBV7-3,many,ASSLSPGSTGELF
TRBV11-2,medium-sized,ASSSGQDWTGELF
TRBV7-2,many,ASSTQANTGELF
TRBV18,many,ASSPERVPNTEAF
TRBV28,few,ASMVAGTGELF
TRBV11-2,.,ASSLAAVYEQY
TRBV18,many,ASSRQDHGELF
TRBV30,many,AWSVGGPIEEQY
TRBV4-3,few,ASSQGEGYNSPLH
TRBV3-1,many,ASSPRVRGGQETQY
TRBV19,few,ASNRDLENYGYT
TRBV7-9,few,ASSSTGTMPGNTIY
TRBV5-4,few,ASSLPTFSNQPQH
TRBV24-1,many,ATSRPHGNEQF
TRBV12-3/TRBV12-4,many,ASSLVRAGEQY
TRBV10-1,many,ASSESDTGELF
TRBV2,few,ASSQMNEQF
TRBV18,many,ASSPLGRNEKLF
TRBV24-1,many,ATSDFATGVDTQY
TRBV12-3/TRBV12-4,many,ASSPGGSYNEQF
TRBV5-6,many,ASSAQGTQY
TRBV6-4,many,ASSDSRDSRTDTQY
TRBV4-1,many,ASSQDSGTGGADTQY
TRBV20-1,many,SARGVTEQSNQPQH